This is a list of T cell receptor beta chains from one sample in a study of T-cell memory formation after mild COVID-19. TCRdb re-analysed the 5' RACE reads in MiXCR, keeping a single row per CDR3 protein. The data contain roughly 370,000 distinct CDR3 sequences, roughly 15% of them singletons. Sequenced: PBMCs or a T cell subset sorted from them (not recorded which). These receptors all come from a man between 18 and 29 years old who had mild COVID-19 (a few samples of this study predate the infection). Cell type and time point are not known. CDR3s include the opening cysteine and the closing phenylalanine or tryptophan. The D gene is left open where the match is weak. Where a row states a size, it is once, few, many or the class of an expanded clone; other rows omit it.

CDR3aa	CDR3nt	j_gene	abundance	d_gene	v_gene
CASSLEQGNSPLHF	TGCGCCAGCAGCTTGGAACAGGGTAATTCACCCCTCCACTTT	TRBJ1-6	few	NA	TRBV5-1
CASTWATGELFF	TGTGCCAGCACCTGGGCTACCGGGGAGCTGTTTTTT	TRBJ2-2	few	NA	TRBV12-3/TRBV12-4
CASSELGDRAYNSPLHF	TGTGCCAGCAGTGAATTAGGGGACAGGGCGTATAATTCACCCCTCCACTTT	TRBJ1-6	NA	TRBD1	TRBV2
CASSGHRDRLYSNQPQHF	TGCGCCAGCAGCGGACACCGGGACAGACTTTATAGCAATCAGCCCCAGCATTTT	TRBJ1-5	few	TRBD1	TRBV5-1
CASSSRGEGQETQYF	TGTGCCAGCAGCTCGAGGGGGGAAGGCCAAGAGACCCAGTACTTC	TRBJ2-5	few	NA	TRBV13
CAISARQGNTEAFF	TGTGCCATCAGTGCTCGACAGGGGAACACTGAAGCTTTCTTT	TRBJ1-1	few	TRBD1	TRBV10-3
CASSQDSWRGVEQFF	TGCGCCAGCAGCCAAGACTCGTGGCGGGGGGTTGAGCAGTTCTTC	TRBJ2-1	few	TRBD2	TRBV4-3
CASSLGTGGSGANVLTF	TGCGCCAGCAGCTTGGGTACCGGGGGCTCTGGGGCCAACGTCCTGACTTTC	TRBJ2-6	NA	NA	TRBV5-1
CASSQIYGGLLSYNEQFF	TGTGCCAGCAGCCAAATTTACGGGGGGCTCCTTTCCTACAATGAGCAGTTCTTC	TRBJ2-1	NA	NA	TRBV14
CASSLAPGGFYEQYF	TGTGCCAGCAGCTTAGCCCCGGGGGGGTTCTACGAGCAGTACTTC	TRBJ2-7	NA	TRBD2	TRBV7-2
CASSSTGSPAFF	TGTGCCAGCAGCTCGACAGGGAGTCCCGCTTTCTTT	TRBJ1-1	many	TRBD1	TRBV7-2
CASSQGLLRGNTDTQYF	TGCGCCAGCAGCCAAGGACTACTGAGAGGTAACACAGATACGCAGTATTTT	TRBJ2-3	few	NA	TRBV4-3
CASSLGHGVRETQYF	TGTGCCAGCAGCTTAGGCCATGGGGTCCGGGAGACCCAGTACTTC	TRBJ2-5	NA	NA	TRBV7-9
CASSSRPNTEAFF	TGTGCCAGCAGCTCACGCCCCAACACTGAAGCTTTCTTT	TRBJ1-1	few	NA	TRBV5-5
CASSGEGYEQYF	TGTGCCAGCTCGGGAGAGGGCTACGAGCAGTACTTC	TRBJ2-7	NA	NA	TRBV18
CASSQAAAGFYNEQFF	TGTGCCAGCAGCCAAGCAGCAGCGGGGTTCTACAATGAGCAGTTCTTC	TRBJ2-1	few	TRBD2	TRBV3-1
CASSLDLGGESGYTF	TGCGCCAGCAGCTTGGACCTAGGAGGGGAAAGTGGCTACACCTTC	TRBJ1-2	NA	NA	TRBV5-1
CASGLQNTGELFF	TGTGCCAGCGGACTACAGAACACCGGGGAGCTGTTTTTT	TRBJ2-2	NA	NA	TRBV7-3
CASSSIGVGTQYF	TGTGCCAGCAGCTCTATCGGGGTGGGGACCCAGTACTTC	TRBJ2-5	few	NA	TRBV12-3/TRBV12-4
CASSLPASGGAPYNEQFF	TGTGCCAGCAGCTTACCCGCTAGCGGGGGGGCTCCCTACAATGAGCAGTTCTTC	TRBJ2-1	once	TRBD2	TRBV7-2
CASSYSGGAAKNIQYF	TGTGCCAGCAGCTACTCAGGAGGGGCAGCCAAAAACATTCAGTACTTC	TRBJ2-4	few	NA	TRBV6-5
CASSQVIVRGSYNEQFF	TGCGCCAGCAGCCAAGTAATAGTAAGGGGGTCCTACAATGAGCAGTTCTTC	TRBJ2-1	NA	NA	TRBV4-1
CASSEAVGSDTQYF	TGTGCCAGCAGTGAAGCGGTGGGTTCGGATACGCAGTATTTT	TRBJ2-3	NA	NA	TRBV6-2/TRBV6-3
CASSSTGSATDTQYF	TGTGCCAGCAGCTCAACAGGGTCAGCGACAGATACGCAGTATTTT	TRBJ2-3	NA	NA	TRBV7-3
CASSQDLVTGGIGYGYTF	TGCGCCAGCAGCCAAGATCTCGTGACAGGGGGGATAGGCTATGGCTACACCTTC	TRBJ1-2	NA	TRBD1	TRBV4-3
CASSLAQVGPNYGYTF	TGCGCCAGCAGCTTGGCCCAGGTAGGGCCCAACTATGGCTACACCTTC	TRBJ1-2	many	NA	TRBV5-1
CASSLMSGGDTDTQYF	TGTGCCAGCAGCTTAATGTCCGGGGGGGACACAGATACGCAGTATTTT	TRBJ2-3	NA	TRBD2	TRBV7-2
CASSYTGLGNTEAFF	TGTGCCAGCAGTTATACAGGGCTCGGGAACACTGAAGCTTTCTTT	TRBJ1-1	NA	NA	TRBV12-3/TRBV12-4
CASSPFGQGRTGELFF	TGTGCCAGCAGCCCTTTCGGACAGGGTCGGACCGGGGAGCTGTTTTTT	TRBJ2-2	NA	TRBD1	TRBV25-1
CASRRFGGGFYGYTF	TGTGCCAGCCGTAGGTTTGGAGGAGGGTTCTATGGCTACACCTTC	TRBJ1-2	few	NA	TRBV6-5
CASRGRVIYEQYF	TGTGCCAGCAGAGGACGTGTAATATACGAGCAGTACTTC	TRBJ2-7	few	NA	TRBV6-5
CASYRSLNTEAFF	TGTGCCAGCTATAGAAGTTTGAACACTGAAGCTTTCTTT	TRBJ1-1	few	NA	TRBV6-2/TRBV6-3
CASSFTGTGINEQFF	TGTGCCAGCAGCTTTACCGGGACAGGGATCAATGAGCAGTTCTTC	TRBJ2-1	NA	TRBD1	TRBV7-3
CASSQGDRYGNTIYF	TGCGCCAGCAGCCAAGGGGACAGATATGGAAACACCATATATTTT	TRBJ1-3	NA	TRBD1	TRBV4-3
CSASKRVGIYQPQHF	TGCAGTGCTAGTAAACGTGTCGGGATTTATCAGCCCCAGCATTTT	TRBJ1-5	NA	NA	TRBV20-1
CASSVGRQFTSEAFF	TGCGCCAGCAGCGTTGGGCGACAGTTTACCTCTGAAGCTTTCTTT	TRBJ1-1	NA	NA	TRBV5-1
CASSLAGGYLEGYTF	TGTGCCAGCAGTTTAGCTGGGGGCTATTTAGAGGGCTACACCTTC	TRBJ1-2	NA	NA	TRBV12-3/TRBV12-4
CASSGGLAGNTGELFF	TGCGCCAGCAGCGGGGGACTAGCGGGGAACACCGGGGAGCTGTTTTTT	TRBJ2-2	many	TRBD2	TRBV5-1
CASRLWSGNTGELFF	TGCGCCAGCAGGTTGTGGTCCGGAAACACCGGGGAGCTGTTTTTT	TRBJ2-2	NA	NA	TRBV5-1
CASTRQANQPQHF	TGTGCCAGCACGAGACAGGCTAATCAGCCCCAGCATTTT	TRBJ1-5	few	NA	TRBV12-3/TRBV12-4
CSAEKRTGGTEAFF	TGCAGCGCGGAAAAAAGGACAGGGGGCACTGAAGCTTTCTTT	TRBJ1-1	NA	TRBD1	TRBV29-1
CASSDSGGRNIQYF	TGCGCCAGCAGCGATTCAGGGGGCAGAAACATTCAGTACTTC	TRBJ2-4	few	TRBD1	TRBV4-1
CSAHRPGARDEQFF	TGCAGTGCCCATCGACCGGGGGCGAGGGATGAGCAGTTCTTC	TRBJ2-1	NA	NA	TRBV20-1
CASSRRTYGYTF	TGTGCCAGCAGCCGCAGGACCTATGGCTACACCTTC	TRBJ1-2	few	NA	TRBV7-9
CASSTPGQGEAFF	TGTGCCAGCAGTACCCCGGGACAGGGAGAAGCTTTCTTT	TRBJ1-1	NA	TRBD1	TRBV2
CASSFGQRDNYGYTF	TGCGCCAGCAGCTTCGGACAACGGGACAACTATGGCTACACCTTC	TRBJ1-2	few	NA	TRBV5-1
CAPHGAWETQYF	TGTGCCCCCCACGGGGCTTGGGAGACCCAGTACTTC	TRBJ2-5	NA	NA	TRBV24-1
CSVEDLRGGRTGELFF	TGCAGCGTTGAAGATTTGCGCGGGGGGCGGACCGGGGAGCTGTTTTTT	TRBJ2-2	NA	TRBD2	TRBV29-1
CASRPRSGANVLTF	TGTGCCAGCAGACCCCGCTCTGGGGCCAACGTCCTGACTTTC	TRBJ2-6	few	NA	TRBV28